The sequence of this T cell receptor beta chain was determined in a study of T cells expressing NK-cell markers. Study-wide context: Beta-chain profiling covered CD3+CD56+NKG2C+, CD3+CD56+NKG2C- and CD3+CD56-NKG2C+ sorted subsets. HCMV seropositivity marked seven of the eight sequenced donors; one was seronegative.

Comments on this clonotype: Its specificity is not known.

Germline CDR1 and CDR2: MGHRA and YSYEKL. The CDR3 has 16 residues. Study findings and constraints: The dominant NKG2C+ clonotypes represented about 1.0-7.0% of CD8+ T cells in 6 or 7 donors.

TCRdb processed the 5' RACE reads again and assigns one entry to each CDR3 protein, with no DNA. Its listing shows over 150,000 distinct CDR3 sequences. This sequence was found in a woman between 45 and 60 years old in good health. Sequencing input: blood T cells: a sorted CD56 or NKG2C T cell subset, CD4+ or CD8+ T cells, or bulk PBMC T cells (not recorded which). This chain connects TRBV4-1 to TRBJ2-3; TCRdb outputs TRBD2, but without DNA this stays unchecked. The CDR3 spells CASSQVILPGPDTQYF.